Below, 24 T cell receptor beta chains from the same sample are listed, as sequenced in a study of OX40 agonist ivuxolimab in advanced cancers. Measured with immunoSEQ multiplex PCR; TCRdb has only the in-frame clones, and not every one. The table shows 77,000 or so clones, with about 78% occurring only once. This specimen consisted of CD4+ or CD8+ T cells sorted from blood, obtained in a trial of the OX40 agonist ivuxolimab. The receptors shown here come from an adult with an advanced solid tumor such as melanoma, head and neck, liver or kidney cancer.

This clone was seen a few times. V gene TRBV5-1 combines with J gene TRBJ2-2; 10 positions agree with TRBD1. J was trimmed by 5 bases and V by 4 bases; bases with no gene match: 11. The CDR3 spans 17 residues. CDR1 is SGHRS, CDR2 YFSETQ, per germline. CDR3 sequence: CASSPSVGQGGTGELFF. CDR3 nucleotides: TGCGCCAGCAGCCCAAGCGTAGGACAGGGGGGAACCGGGGAGCTGTTTTTT.

This clone occurred a few times. The chain joins TRBV11-2 to TRBJ1-1; 7 bases fit TRBD1. The junction had 4 bases not matched to a gene; V was cut back by 5 bases and J by 7 bases. The CDR3 is made up of 12 amino acids. Germline CDR1 and CDR2: SGHAT and FQNNGV. The DNA of the CDR3 is TGTGCCAGCAGCATAGGACAGGTTGAAGCTTTCTTT. Its protein is CASSIGQVEAFF. The full variable domain, in which reference TRBV11-2 and TRBJ1-1 provide the parts outside the CDR3, is EAGVAQSPRYKIIEKRQSVAFWCNPISGHATLYWYQQILGQGPKLLIQFQNNGVVDDSQLPKDRFSAERLKGVDSTLKIQPAKLEDSAVYLCASSIGQVEAFFGQGTRLTVV.

V gene TRBV19 combines with J gene TRBJ1-1; unclear D gene. Germline V gene sequence: CDR1 LNHDA, CDR2 SQIVND (reference sequence). This CDR3 contains 13 residues. With 7 bases removed from V and 1 base from J, the gap between germline ends came to 10 bases. The CDR3 DNA follows: TGTGCCAGTATGAGACGGCCGAACACTGAAGCTTTCTTT. This encodes CASMRRPNTEAFF.

This clone was detected a few times. This rearrangement joins TRBV6-1 to TRBJ1-5, with 9 nucleotides matching TRBD1. Trimming removed 8 bases from V and 5 bases from J; junction bases left unmatched: 7. This CDR3 is built from 14 residues. Germline values: CDR1 MNHNS, CDR2 SASEGT. CDR3 nucleotide sequence: TGTGCCAGCCTTACCGGGACAGGGTATCAGCCCCAGCATTTT. It specifies CASLTGTGYQPQHF.

This clone came up a few times. The chain has TRBV7-9 and TRBJ1-2; 11 bases match TRBD1. The V gene's germline CDR1 is SEHNR and CDR2 FQNEAQ (reference sequence). V dropped 5 bases and J dropped 6; count of bases not matched to a gene: 11. This CDR3 has 16 amino acids. CDR3 protein: CASSQDRGQEGNGYTF. As DNA, the CDR3 is TGTGCCAGCAGCCAGGACAGGGGGCAGGAAGGGAATGGCTACACCTTC.

This sequence joins TRBV29-1 and TRBJ2-6; 7 nucleotides line up with TRBD1. The CDR3 length is 17 residues. Trimming at V came to 6 bases and at J to 2 bases, leaving 13 bases not matched to a gene. The V gene's germline CDR1 is SQVTM and CDR2 ANQGSEA. This CDR3 is CSVLVGQHQTGANVLTF. The CDR3 DNA sequence: TGCAGCGTGCTAGTGGGACAGCATCAGACTGGGGCCAACGTCCTGACTTTC. Variable domain in full (rest from reference TRBV29-1 and TRBJ2-6): SAVISQKPSRDICQRGTSLTIQCQVDSQVTMMFWYRQQPGQSLTLIATANQGSEATYESGFVIDKFPISRPNLTFSTLTVSNMSPEDSSIYLCSVLVGQHQTGANVLTFGAGSRLTVL.

This clone was seen only a few times. The chain joins TRBV28 to TRBJ1-5; a possible D gene is TRBD1 (6 bases). Germline V lookup: CDR1 MDHEN, CDR2 SYDVKM. Trimming removed 3 bases at V and 7 bases at J, with 13 bases between. CDR3 length: 14 residues. The CDR3 DNA reads TGTGCCAGCAGTTTCTGGGGGGCAGGGCAGCCCCAGCATTTT. Translated: CASSFWGAGQPQHF. The full variable domain, rest sourced from reference TRBV28 and TRBJ1-5, is DVKVTQSSRYLVKRTGEKVFLECVQDMDHENMFWYRQDPGLGLRLIYFSYDVKMKEKGDIPEGYSVSREKKERFSLILESASTNQTSMYLCASSFWGAGQPQHFGDGTRLSIL.

The chain is built from TRBV18 and TRBJ1-2; 7 nucleotides agree with TRBD1. Germline CDR1 and CDR2: KGHSH and LQKENI. The ends lost 3 bases at V and 7 bases at J; junction bases unmatched: 8. The CDR3 runs to 14 residues. The CDR3 is CASSPGGTARGYTF. The CDR3, as DNA: TGTGCCAGCTCACCGGGGGGGACAGCACGTGGCTACACCTTC. The full variable domain, completed using reference TRBV18 and TRBJ1-2, is NAGVMQNPRHLVRRRGQEARLRCSPMKGHSHVYWYRQLPEEGLKFMVYLQKENIIDESGMPKERFSAEFPKEGPSILRIQQVVRGDSAAYFCASSPGGTARGYTFGSGTRLTVV.

A single count supports this clone. The chain uses TRBV5-1 and TRBJ1-3; 7 bases are shared with TRBD1. Germline loops: CDR1 SGHRS, CDR2 YFSETQ. Trimming took 3 bases from V and 2 from J; bases not matched to a gene: 5. The CDR3 sequence is 15 residues long. Here the CDR3 reads CASSSTQGAGNTIYF. CDR3 coding DNA: TGCGCCAGCAGCTCGACCCAGGGGGCTGGAAACACCATATATTTT.

The genes are TRBV11-3 and TRBJ2-2; unclear D gene. The V gene's germline CDR1 is SGHNT and CDR2 YENEEA. Trimming left V 1 base short and J 4 bases short, with 16 bases between. This CDR3 is built from 17 residues. CDR3 residues: CASSLVGSFAPTGELFF. For the CDR3, the DNA is TGTGCCAGCAGCTTAGTGGGCTCTTTCGCCCCCACCGGGGAGCTGTTTTTT. Based on the CDR3 plus reference TRBV11-3 and TRBJ2-2, the full variable domain is EAGVVQSPRYKIIEKKQPVAFWCNPISGHNTLYWYLQNLGQGPELLIRYENEEAVDDSQLPKDRFSAERLKGVDSTLKIQPAELGDSAVYLCASSLVGSFAPTGELFFGEGSRLTVL.

The V call is TRBV18, the J call TRBJ2-6; TRBD2 matches at 15 bases. The V segment lost 5 bases and the J segment 1 base; nucleotides outside the gene matches: 9. The CDR3 consists of 20 residues. Germline V gene data show CDR1 as KGHSH and CDR2 as LQKENI. The CDR3 loop reads CASSAGLAGGSVSGANVLTF. In DNA, the CDR3 is TGTGCCAGCTCAGCGGGACTAGCGGGAGGTAGTGTTTCTGGGGCCAACGTCCTGACTTTC.

CDR3 protein: CASSFQGQTGPNYGYTF. Written as DNA, the CDR3 is TGTGCCAGCAGCTTCCAGGGCCAGACAGGACCAAACTATGGCTACACCTTC. This chain joins TRBV7-9 and TRBJ1-2, with TRBD1 as a possible D gene (6 bases). CDR3 length: 17 residues. Germline values: CDR1 SEHNR, CDR2 FQNEAQ (reference sequence). Trimming took off 3 bases at V and 2 bases at J, with 19 bases between the two ends.

This sequence joins TRBV14 and TRBJ2-1; 9 bases are shared with TRBD1. J gave up 6 bases and V 3 bases, and 6 bases lay outside the gene matches. The germline V gene has CDR1 SGHDN and CDR2 FVKESK. The CDR3 runs to 15 residues. The CDR3 here is CASSHGQGRRNEQFF. The CDR3 DNA is TGTGCCAGCAGCCACGGACAGGGGCGACGCAATGAGCAGTTCTTC.

The chain recombines TRBV9 with TRBJ2-5; D could derive from TRBD1 or TRBD2 (6 bases each). TRBJ2-7 explains the end of the DNA better; the J call may be wrong. The CDR3 sequence is 18 residues long. In germline, CDR1 is SGDLS, CDR2 YYNGEE. CDR3 in DNA: TGTGCCAGCAGCGTAGGTGACAGGAGCTGGAGGGACACCTACGAGCAGTACTTC. Its protein product is CASSVGDRSWRDTYEQYF.

The chain links TRBV29-1 to TRBJ2-3; TRBD1 or TRBD2 may be the D gene (5 bases each). The CDR3 extends over 15 amino acids. Trimming removed 7 bases at V and 0 bases at J, with 17 bases between. Germline CDR1 reads SQVTM; CDR2 reads ANQGSEA. This CDR3 is CSAGGRALSTDTQYF. In DNA form, the CDR3 reads TGCAGCGCTGGGGGTCGGGCTCTAAGCACAGATACGCAGTATTTT.

This chain connects TRBV18 to TRBJ1-6; no definite D call. The V gene lost 3 bases and the J gene lost 6 bases, with 12 bases spanning the gap. The CDR3 extends over 15 amino acids. Germline CDR1 and CDR2: KGHSH and LQKENI. The CDR3 is CASSPDQTSNSPLHF. CDR3 nucleotides: TGTGCCAGCTCACCGGACCAGACAAGTAATTCACCCCTCCACTTT.

This clone was picked up a small number of times. This chain uses TRBV7-2 with TRBJ1-1, with a tentative D call TRBD1 (5 bases). CDR3 length equals 11 residues. The V gene lost 5 bases and the J gene lost 11 bases, with 12 bases spanning the gap. Germline V gene sequence: CDR1 SGHTA, CDR2 FQGNSA. The CDR3 loop is CASSEGTIAFF. CDR3 DNA sequence: TGTGCCAGCAGCGAAGGGACGATTGCTTTCTTT.

This clone was observed a few times. The rearrangement uses TRBV7-2 and TRBJ2-7, with D possibly matching TRBD1 (6 bases). From germline, CDR1 is SGHTA and CDR2 FQGNSA. The CDR3 loop spans 17 amino acids. The ends were cut back, 7 bases at V and 3 bases at J, with 25 bases in the middle. CDR3 bases: TGTGCCAGCAAGAAGACGGGAAGGACAGAACCTCTCTACGAGCAGTACTTC. Translated: CASKKTGRTEPLYEQYF.

The chain is built from TRBV28 and TRBJ2-1, with TRBD2 matching over 10 bases. This CDR3 has 16 amino acids. CDR1 is MDHEN, CDR2 SYDVKM, per germline. J lost 7 bases, V lost 2 bases, and 8 bases had no gene match. Written as DNA, the CDR3 is TGTGCCAGCAGTTTAGGGCTAGCGGGGGAAAGGAATGAGCAGTTCTTC. Protein product: CASSLGLAGERNEQFF.

This clone was observed a handful of times. The genes are TRBV30 and TRBJ2-1; TRBD1 is a possible D gene (6 bases). Germline lookup yields CDR1 GTSNPN and CDR2 SVGIG (reference sequence). The CDR3 is 14 amino acids. Trimming shortened V by 2 bases and J by 4 bases, and 12 bases separated the two germline ends. CDR3 protein: CAWSTGIPYNEQFF. CDR3 bases: TGTGCCTGGAGTACAGGGATCCCTTACAATGAGCAGTTCTTC.

The chain links TRBV5-1 to TRBJ2-3; D is perhaps TRBD1 (6 bases). The length of the CDR3 is 14 residues. The V end was cut by 7 bases, the J end by 1 base, with 13 bases between. Germline V gene sequence: CDR1 SGHRS, CDR2 YFSETQ. CDR3 DNA: TGCGCCAGCGCCCCAGGGGTCGGCACAGATACGCAGTATTTT. Its protein is CASAPGVGTDTQYF.

The CDR3 sequence is CASRPLSSYNSPLHF. The CDR3 region has the DNA TGTGCCAGCAGACCCCTGAGCTCCTATAATTCACCCCTCCACTTT. This chain joins TRBV6-5 and TRBJ1-6; no definite D call. This CDR3 region has 15 residues. Trimming left V 6 bases short and J 0 bases short, with 9 bases between. The germline gives CDR1 MNHEY, CDR2 SVGAGI.

The chain recombines TRBV5-6 with TRBJ1-6, with D tentatively TRBD1 (5 bases). The CDR3 has 15 amino acids. V was cut by 2 bases and J by 7 bases, with 13 bases left in between. CDR1 is SGHDT, CDR2 YYEEEE, per germline. The CDR3: CASSLGGVGNSPLHF. CDR3 coding DNA: TGTGCCAGCAGCTTAGGAGGGGTTGGGAATTCACCCCTCCACTTT.

The chain carries TRBV29-1 and TRBJ2-7; no firm D call. Germline V gives CDR1 SQVTM, CDR2 ANQGSEA. CDR3 length equals 11 residues. The V end lost 4 bases, the J end lost 9 bases, and 13 bases lay between the germline ends. The CDR3 region has the DNA TGCAGCGTTGTCTTAACGTCTGGGCAGTACTTC. Translating it yields CSVVLTSGQYF.